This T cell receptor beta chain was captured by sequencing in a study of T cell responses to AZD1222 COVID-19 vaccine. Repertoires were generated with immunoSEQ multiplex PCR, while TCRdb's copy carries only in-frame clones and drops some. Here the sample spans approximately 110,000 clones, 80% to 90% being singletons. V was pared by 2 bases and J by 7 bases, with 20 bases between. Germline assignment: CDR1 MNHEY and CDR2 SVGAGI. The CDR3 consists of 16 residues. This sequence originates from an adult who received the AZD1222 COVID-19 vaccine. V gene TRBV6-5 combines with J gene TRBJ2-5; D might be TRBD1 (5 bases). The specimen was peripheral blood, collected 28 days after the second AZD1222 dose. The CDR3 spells CASSYGARLGPGTQYF. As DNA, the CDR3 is TGTGCCAGCAGTTACGGGGCTAGACTGGGCCCTGGGACCCAGTACTTC.